This T cell receptor beta chain was recorded in a study of radiation and T cells in renal cell carcinoma. Method: immunoSEQ multiplex PCR; TCRdb's copy keeps in-frame clones and lacks some. This sample carries roughly 13,000 clones, 55% to 70% of them seen once, and the ten largest clones take approximately 12%. V dropped 6 bases and J dropped 5 bases, with 14 bases sitting between them. The CDR3 has 13 amino acids. Germline loops: CDR1 MNHEY, CDR2 SMNVEV (reference sequence). The treatment denotes: treatment-naive control, cytoreductive nephrectomy. This sequence joins TRBV27 and TRBJ2-7; D uncertain. Sequencing used tumor tissue, obtained from a patient whose treatment was nephrectomy without radiotherapy. The source is a man between 50 and 59 years old with renal cell carcinoma. The CDR3 is CASSLGPSDEQYF. The CDR3 coding sequence is TGTGCCAGCAGCTTGGGTCCTTCAGACGAGCAGTACTTC.